This TCR beta chain appears in the sequencing data of a study of human T cells and chemical hapten exposure. As to time point: pre-sensitization, week 0. Regarding treatment: therapeutic diphenylcyclopropenone sensitization with weekly scalp DPC. MiXCR was run by TCRdb on the RACE reads, yielding one entry per CDR3 protein. The data hold some 360,000 distinct CDR3 sequences, with 5% to 6.5% observed a single time. This clonotype was detected only a few times. The V end lost 5 bases, the J end lost 7 bases, and 8 bases lay between the germline ends. CDR1 and CDR2 (germline): LGHDT, YNNKEL (reference sequence). This CDR3 region has 11 residues.

V usage is TRBV3-1 and J usage is TRBJ1-1, with unresolved D. Source: whole blood, taken in connection with sensitization to the hapten diphenylcyclopropenone (DPC). The TCR originated in a woman aged 45-65 years with alopecia areata. Some clones in this sample may be carry-over from other donors' samples. The CDR3 DNA sequence: TGTGCCAGCAGCGCCGCCCTTGAAGCTTTCTTT. Translation: CASSAALEAFF. Full variable domain (rest looked up from reference TRBV3-1 and TRBJ1-1): DTAVSQTPKYLVTQMGNDKSIKCEQNLGHDTMYWYKQDSKKFLKIMFSYNNKELIINETVPNRFSPKSPDKAHLNLHINSLELGDSAVYFCASSAALEAFFGQGTRLTVV.